The 4 T cell receptor beta chains listed next were all sequenced from one sample in a study of identical twins. TCRdb called the 5' RACE reads again in MiXCR, with one record for every CDR3 protein. The profile covers 450,000 or so distinct CDR3 sequences, with more than 13% appearing a single time and about 0.53% taken by the ten largest. The same data also contributed to another study, on yellow fever vaccine responses in identical twins.

The sequenced sample was CD4+ T cells sorted from blood. These receptor sequences come from a woman in her late teens or twenties in good health.

This clonotype was found many times. The gene calls are TRBV4-3 and TRBJ2-3; the match to TRBD2 covers 7 bases. Per germline, CDR1 LGHNA and CDR2 YSLEER. CDR3 length: 14 amino acids. V lost 0 bases and J lost 8; bases outside the gene matches: 5. The CDR3 sequence is CASSQEGGETTQYF. The CDR3 coding sequence is TGCGCCAGCAGCCAAGAGGGAGGGGAGACTACGCAGTATTTT.

The J gene is TRBJ2-1, the V gene TRBV20-1; 8 positions agree with TRBD2. V lost 0 bases, J lost 3 bases, and 7 bases stayed unmatched. Germline V lookup: CDR1 DFQATT, CDR2 SNEGSKA (reference sequence). CDR3 length: 16 residues. This CDR3 is CSARDQTSAHYNEQFF. DNA for the CDR3: TGCAGTGCTAGAGACCAGACTAGCGCGCACTACAATGAGCAGTTCTTC.

V and J are TRBV5-5 and TRBJ2-3; 12 bases line up with TRBD2. Unmatched junction bases numbered 10, after V lost 5 bases and J lost 0 bases. The CDR3 is 18 amino acids. Germline CDR1 reads SGHKS; CDR2 reads YYEKEE (reference sequence). The CDR3 region has the DNA TGTGCCAGCAGTTCCCGGACTAGCGGGGCGCCTAGCACAGATACGCAGTATTTT. Translating it yields CASSSRTSGAPSTDTQYF.

This clonotype was detected many times. The chain combines TRBV12-3 or TRBV12-4 with TRBJ1-1, with 9 bases matching TRBD1. This CDR3 spans 14 amino acids. With V trimmed by 2 bases and J by 11 bases, 9 bases remained unmatched. CDR3 DNA: TGTGCCAGCAGTTTAAACAGGGGGCTGGGGGACGCTTTCTTT. Its protein product is CASSLNRGLGDAFF.